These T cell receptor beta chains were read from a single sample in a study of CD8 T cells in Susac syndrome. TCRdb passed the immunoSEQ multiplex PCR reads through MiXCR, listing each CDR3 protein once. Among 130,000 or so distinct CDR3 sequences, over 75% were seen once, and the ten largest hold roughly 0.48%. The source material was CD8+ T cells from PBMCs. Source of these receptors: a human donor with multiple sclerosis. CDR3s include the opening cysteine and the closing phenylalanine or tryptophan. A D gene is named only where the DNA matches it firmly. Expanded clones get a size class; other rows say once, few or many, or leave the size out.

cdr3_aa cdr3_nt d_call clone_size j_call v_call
CASTPGASGGSILTGELFF TGTGCCAGCACCCCGGGGGCTAGCGGGGGTTCTATCTTGACCGGGGAGCTGTTTTTT TRBD2 once TRBJ2-2 TRBV6-1
CASNPPGTSYGYTF TGTGCCAGCAACCCCCCCGGGACCTCCTATGGCTACACCTTC . . TRBJ1-2 TRBV6-1
CASSLGQGINTEAFF TGCGCCAGCAGCTTGGGGCAGGGAATAAACACTGAAGCTTTCTTT . . TRBJ1-1 TRBV5-1
CASSQRPGQGFSGNTIYF TGCGCCAGCAGCCAACGACCGGGACAAGGGTTCTCTGGAAACACCATATATTTT . . TRBJ1-3 TRBV4-1
CSARGPSGRSEQFF TGCAGTGCTAGGGGGCCTAGCGGGAGGAGCGAGCAGTTCTTC TRBD2 . TRBJ2-1 TRBV20-1
CASSMSREVGYTF TGTGCCAGTAGTATGAGCAGGGAGGTCGGCTACACCTTC . . TRBJ1-2 TRBV19
CASISTGLVNSNQPQHF TGTGCCAGCATCTCGACAGGGTTGGTGAATAGCAATCAGCCCCAGCATTTT TRBD1 few TRBJ1-5 TRBV6-1
CASSGVGLHTEAFF TGTGCCAGCAGCGGAGTTGGACTGCACACTGAAGCTTTCTTT . . TRBJ1-1 TRBV7-2
CASSRFRDTEAFF TGTGCCAGCAGCCGATTCAGGGACACTGAAGCTTTCTTT . . TRBJ1-1 TRBV7-9
CASSLGPLDRVLNSPLHF TGTGCCAGCAGTTTAGGGCCCCTGGACAGGGTATTGAATTCACCCCTCCACTTT TRBD1 . TRBJ1-6 TRBV28
CASSQAGGAAGYTF TGTGCCAGCAGTCAGGCCGGGGGGGCGGCTGGCTACACCTTC . . TRBJ1-2 TRBV12-3/TRBV12-4
CASSTNRANNEQFF TGTGCCAGTAGTACAAACAGGGCAAACAATGAGCAGTTCTTC . . TRBJ2-1 TRBV19
CASSLGGNTIYF TGTGCCAGCAGCTTAGGGGGAAACACCATATATTTT . . TRBJ1-3 TRBV7-9
CATSDRSGQEVRIF TGTGCCACCAGTGACCGATCAGGACAGGAGGTTAGGATCTTC TRBD1 once TRBJ2-1 TRBV24-1
CASSDGGHLHF TGTGCCAGCAGCGATGGCGGACACCTGCATTTT . . TRBJ1-5 TRBV7-3
CASSTAGELFF TGTGCCAGTAGTACGGCCGGGGAGCTGTTTTTT . once TRBJ2-2 TRBV19
CASSDNTYNEQFF TGTGCCAGCAGTGACAACACCTACAATGAGCAGTTCTTC . . TRBJ2-1 TRBV12-3/TRBV12-4
CASLRDRGYNEQFF TGTGCCAGCCTCCGGGACAGGGGCTACAATGAGCAGTTCTTC TRBD1 . TRBJ2-1 TRBV12-3/TRBV12-4
CASSDRGKVQPQHF TGTGCCAGCTCGGACAGGGGGAAAGTTCAGCCCCAGCATTTT TRBD1 . TRBJ1-5 TRBV12-3/TRBV12-4
CASSQAGLSNYGCTF TGCGCCAGCAGCCAAGCGGGACTGTCGAACTATGGCTGCACCTTC . . TRBJ1-2 TRBV4-1
CASSLMAGTNEQFF TGTGCCAGCAGCTTAATGGCAGGGACCAATGAGCAGTTCTTC . . TRBJ2-1 TRBV7-3
CASSSDILVRYGYTF TGTGCCAGCAGTTCGGACATACTAGTTCGCTATGGCTACACCTTC . . TRBJ1-2 TRBV5-6
CASIWRLNTEAFF TGTGCCAGCATTTGGAGACTGAACACTGAAGCTTTCTTT . . TRBJ1-1 TRBV6-2/TRBV6-3
CASSLTGGGYTF TGTGCCAGCAGCTTAACGGGCGGGGGCTACACCTTC . . TRBJ1-2 TRBV7-9
CASSLRQAYEQYF TGTGCCAGCAGCTTAAGACAGGCATACGAGCAGTACTTC . . TRBJ2-7 TRBV11-2
CASSQDRDLAKNIQYF TGTGCCAGCAGCCAGGACAGGGACCTAGCCAAAAACATTCAGTACTTC TRBD1 . TRBJ2-4 TRBV3-1
CSAIKTSGAPGGQETQYF TGCAGTGCTATTAAGACTAGCGGGGCCCCGGGGGGGCAAGAGACCCAGTACTTC TRBD2 . TRBJ2-5 TRBV20-1
CGARDLDRADYGYTF TGCGGTGCTAGAGATCTGGACAGGGCGGACTATGGCTACACCTTC TRBD1 . TRBJ1-2 TRBV20-1
CSVGPVVYNEQFF TGCAGCGTTGGGCCCGTGGTTTACAATGAGCAGTTCTTC . . TRBJ2-1 TRBV29-1
CASINRREMNTEAFF TGTGCCAGCATAAATAGGCGGGAGATGAACACTGAAGCTTTCTTT . . TRBJ1-1 TRBV6-1
CASSPIAGLELNEQFF TGTGCCAGCAGCCCCATAGCGGGGCTAGAGTTAAATGAGCAGTTCTTC TRBD2 . TRBJ2-1 TRBV7-3
CASSYGPLSNEQFF TGTGCCAGCAGTTACGGTCCGCTGAGCAATGAGCAGTTCTTC . . TRBJ2-1 TRBV27
CASSIAPGASGSYNEQFF TGTGCCAGCAGTATCGCCCCGGGGGCTAGCGGTTCCTACAATGAGCAGTTCTTC . once TRBJ2-1 TRBV27
CASSRRGRITDTQYF TGTGCCAGCAGTAGAAGGGGGCGAATCACAGATACGCAGTATTTT TRBD1 . TRBJ2-3 TRBV2
CAWSSGGGYEQYF TGTGCCTGGAGTTCAGGGGGCGGCTACGAGCAGTACTTC TRBD1 . TRBJ2-7 TRBV30
CASRTIATNTDTQYF TGTGCCAGTAGAACTATAGCGACCAACACAGATACGCAGTATTTT . few TRBJ2-3 TRBV19
CASSSAPIGQPQHF TGTGCCAGCAGCTCAGCCCCTATTGGGCAGCCCCAGCATTTT . few TRBJ1-5 TRBV7-2
CATSDAPGLGGEQFF TGTGCCACCAGTGACGCCCCCGGCCTTGGAGGTGAGCAGTTCTTC . . TRBJ2-1 TRBV24-1